This T cell receptor (beta chain) originates from a study of TIL therapy for anti-PD-1-resistant metastatic lung cancer. The immunoSEQ assay was v3. The table came from immunoSEQ multiplex PCR; TCRdb's copy has only in-frame clones and leaves some out. Here the sample spans 50,000 to 70,000 clones, around 68% being singletons. Time point: pre-treatment sample, taken before nivolumab and TIL therapy. V shed 6 bases and J 4 bases; nucleotides not matched to a gene: 5. This CDR3 has 14 amino acids. The germline gives CDR1 MRHNA, CDR2 SNTAGT. Sequencing used blood, obtained at baseline. The clonotype comes from a person aged 25-85 years with non-small cell lung cancer. The chain joins TRBV6-4 to TRBJ1-4; 7 bases agree with TRBD1. The CDR3 bases are TGTGCCAGCAGGAGCCGGGACAGTAATGAAAAACTGTTTTTT. Protein: CASRSRDSNEKLFF.